This T cell receptor beta chain appears in the sequencing data of a study of shared clonotypes between healthy human individuals. This clone has just one count. Only in-frame clones appear in the TCRdb table, and some are missing; sequencing was by immunoSEQ multiplex PCR. This sample has about 2 million clones, with 95% found just once. This receptor was taken from a man in his late teens or twenties in good health. Sequenced: naive CD4+ T cells sorted from blood. Regarding subset: CD45RA+ positively selected.

The CDR3 region is CASSYGWSSGNTIYF. CDR3 DNA: TGTGCCAGCAGTTACGGGTGGAGCTCTGGAAACACCATATATTTT. The chain is built from TRBV6-5 and TRBJ1-3; D gene unclear. This CDR3 spans 15 amino acids. Trimming removed 2 bases at V and 0 bases at J, with 8 bases between. Germline V gives CDR1 MNHEY, CDR2 SVGAGI.